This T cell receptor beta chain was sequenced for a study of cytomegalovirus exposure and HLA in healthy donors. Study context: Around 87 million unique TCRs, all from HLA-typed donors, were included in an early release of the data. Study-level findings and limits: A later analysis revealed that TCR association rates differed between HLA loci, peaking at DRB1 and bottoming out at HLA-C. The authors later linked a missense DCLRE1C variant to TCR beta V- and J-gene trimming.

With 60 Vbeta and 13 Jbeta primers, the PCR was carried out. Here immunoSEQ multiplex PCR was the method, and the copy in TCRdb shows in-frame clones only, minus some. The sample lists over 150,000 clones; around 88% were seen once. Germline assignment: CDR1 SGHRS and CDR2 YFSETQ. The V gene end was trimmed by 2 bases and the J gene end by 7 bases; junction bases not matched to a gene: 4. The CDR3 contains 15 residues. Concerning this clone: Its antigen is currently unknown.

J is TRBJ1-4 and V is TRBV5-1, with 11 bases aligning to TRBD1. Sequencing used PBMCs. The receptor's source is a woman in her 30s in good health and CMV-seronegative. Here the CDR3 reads CASSLTGTGGEKLFF. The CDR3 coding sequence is TGCGCCAGCAGCTTAACCGGGACAGGGGGTGAAAAACTGTTTTTT.